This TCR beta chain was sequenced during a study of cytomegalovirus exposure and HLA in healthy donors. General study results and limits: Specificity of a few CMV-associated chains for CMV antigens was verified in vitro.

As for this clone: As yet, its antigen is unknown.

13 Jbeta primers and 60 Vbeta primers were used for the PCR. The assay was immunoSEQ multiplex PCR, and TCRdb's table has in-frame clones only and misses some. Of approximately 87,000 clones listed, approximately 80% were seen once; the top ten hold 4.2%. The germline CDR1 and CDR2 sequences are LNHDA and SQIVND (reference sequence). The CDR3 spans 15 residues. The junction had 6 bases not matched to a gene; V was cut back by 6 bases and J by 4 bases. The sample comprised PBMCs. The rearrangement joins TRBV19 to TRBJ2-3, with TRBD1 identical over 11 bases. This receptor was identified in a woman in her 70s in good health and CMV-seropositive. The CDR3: CASSRTGGFADTQYF. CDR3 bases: TGTGCCAGTAGCCGGACAGGGGGCTTCGCAGATACGCAGTATTTT.